This T cell receptor beta chain is from a study of identical twins. This clonotype was seen ten or more times. Its antigen remains unidentified. This CDR3 has 11 amino acids. The V and J ends lost 6 bases and 8 bases respectively, with 8 bases between them. The V gene's germline CDR1 is MNHEY and CDR2 SVGAGI. General study points: Cross-sectional statistical analysis, not tracking of the same donors, underpinned the conclusions. Out-of-frame sharing of TCR alpha in monozygotic twins was underestimated by models.

TCRdb fed the 5' RACE reads into MiXCR, producing one record per CDR3 protein. The sample has fewer than 250,000 distinct CDR3 sequences, about 7.5% seen once. The sample was also linked to a second study, of yellow fever vaccine responses in identical twins.

The sample consisted of memory (CD45RO+) T cells sorted from blood. The sequence came from a woman aged 18-30 years in good health. J is TRBJ2-1 and V is TRBV6-5; no clear D gene. This CDR3 reads CASRVGYEQFF. Written as DNA, the CDR3 is TGTGCCAGCAGGGTCGGGTATGAGCAGTTCTTC.